This T cell receptor beta chain originates from a study of OX40 agonist ivuxolimab in advanced cancers. Exclusion of a patient followed from autoimmune disease history or systemic immunosuppression. Assay: immunoSEQ multiplex PCR; the TCRdb copy retains only in-frame clones and omits some. The sample records tens of thousands of clones, about 90% being singletons. Germline V gene lookup returns CDR1 MNHEY and CDR2 SMNVEV (reference sequence). Trimming at V came to 6 bases and at J to 0 bases, leaving 9 bases not matched to a gene. The CDR3 has 17 amino acids. Sequenced material: CD4+ or CD8+ T cells sorted from blood, taken in a trial of the OX40 agonist ivuxolimab. V usage is TRBV27 and J usage is TRBJ2-1; 9 nucleotides line up with TRBD2. The TCR sequence derives from an adult with an advanced solid tumor such as melanoma, head and neck, liver or kidney cancer. The CDR3 DNA reads TGTGCCAGCAGCACTTTCTTTAGCGGGAGCTCCTACAATGAGCAGTTCTTC. It yields the protein CASSTFFSGSSYNEQFF.